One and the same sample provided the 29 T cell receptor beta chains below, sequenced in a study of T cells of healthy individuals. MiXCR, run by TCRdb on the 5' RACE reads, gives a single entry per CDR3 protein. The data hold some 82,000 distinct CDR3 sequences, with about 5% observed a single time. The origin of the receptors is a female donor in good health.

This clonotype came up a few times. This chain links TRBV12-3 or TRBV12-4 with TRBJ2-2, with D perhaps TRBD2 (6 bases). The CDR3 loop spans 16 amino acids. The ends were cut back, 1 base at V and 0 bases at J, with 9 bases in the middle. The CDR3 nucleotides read TGTGCCAGCAGTTTAGGGAGGGCCTCGAACACCGGGGAGCTGTTTTTT. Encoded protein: CASSLGRASNTGELFF.

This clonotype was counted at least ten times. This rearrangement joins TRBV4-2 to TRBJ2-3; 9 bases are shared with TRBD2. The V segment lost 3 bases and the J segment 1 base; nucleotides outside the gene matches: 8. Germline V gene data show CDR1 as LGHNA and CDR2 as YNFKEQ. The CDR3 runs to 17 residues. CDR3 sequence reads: CASSQDLSGSGTDTQYF. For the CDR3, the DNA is TGTGCCAGCAGCCAGGACCTTAGCGGGAGCGGCACAGATACGCAGTATTTT.

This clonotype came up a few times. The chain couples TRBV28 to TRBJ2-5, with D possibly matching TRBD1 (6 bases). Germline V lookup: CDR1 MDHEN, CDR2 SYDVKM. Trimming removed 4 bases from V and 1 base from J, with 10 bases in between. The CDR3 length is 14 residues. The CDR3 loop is CASSSWTVQETQYF. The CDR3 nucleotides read TGTGCCAGCAGTTCTTGGACAGTCCAAGAGACCCAGTACTTC.

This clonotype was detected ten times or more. This CDR3 reads CSARAWTGGVSPLHF. CDR3 bases: TGCAGTGCTAGGGCTTGGACAGGGGGTGTTTCACCCCTCCACTTT. The V call is TRBV20-1, the J call TRBJ1-6; TRBD1 matches at 10 bases. V shed 3 bases, J shed 9 bases, and the junction held 8 bases outside the gene matches. The CDR3 length is 15 residues. CDR1 DFQATT and CDR2 SNEGSKA come from the germline V gene (reference sequence).

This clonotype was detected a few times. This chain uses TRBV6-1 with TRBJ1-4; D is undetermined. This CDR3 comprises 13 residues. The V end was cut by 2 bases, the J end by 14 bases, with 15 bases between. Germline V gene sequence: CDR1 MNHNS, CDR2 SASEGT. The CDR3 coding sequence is TGTGCCAGCAGTGAATTTCCCCCACCATGCCTGTTTTTT. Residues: CASSEFPPPCLFF.

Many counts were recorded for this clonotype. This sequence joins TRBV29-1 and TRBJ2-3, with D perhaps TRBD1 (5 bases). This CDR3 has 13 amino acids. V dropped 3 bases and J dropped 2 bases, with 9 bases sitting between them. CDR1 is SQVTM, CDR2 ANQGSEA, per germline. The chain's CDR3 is CSVDRQNTDTQYF. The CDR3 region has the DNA TGCAGCGTTGACCGACAGAACACAGATACGCAGTATTTT.

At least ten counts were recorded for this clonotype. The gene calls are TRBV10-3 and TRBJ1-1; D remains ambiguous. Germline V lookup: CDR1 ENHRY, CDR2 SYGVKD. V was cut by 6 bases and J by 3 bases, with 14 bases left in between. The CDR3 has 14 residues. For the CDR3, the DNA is TGTGCCATCAGGAGCTCCAACCGGGACACTGAAGCTTTCTTT. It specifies CAIRSSNRDTEAFF.

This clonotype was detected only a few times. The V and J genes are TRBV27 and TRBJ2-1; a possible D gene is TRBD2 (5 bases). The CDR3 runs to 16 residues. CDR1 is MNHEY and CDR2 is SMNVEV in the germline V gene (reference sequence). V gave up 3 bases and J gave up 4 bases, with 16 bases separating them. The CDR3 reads CASSLLDRRGYNEQFF. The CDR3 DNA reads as TGTGCCAGCAGTTTGTTAGACCGTCGAGGGTACAATGAGCAGTTCTTC.

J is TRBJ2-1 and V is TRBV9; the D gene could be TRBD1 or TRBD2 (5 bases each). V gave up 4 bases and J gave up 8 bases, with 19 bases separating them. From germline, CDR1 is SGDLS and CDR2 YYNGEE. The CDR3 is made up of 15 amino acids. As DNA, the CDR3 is TGTGCCAGCAGCACCCAAGGTTCTGGGGGACATGAGCAGTTCTTC. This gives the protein CASSTQGSGGHEQFF.

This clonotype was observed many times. The CDR3 bases are TGCAGTGCTAGAGTAGCAGGTTTGGGGTTCTTC. It encodes CSARVAGLGFF. The chain combines TRBV20-1 with TRBJ2-1; D is undetermined. Germline V CDR1 and CDR2: DFQATT, SNEGSKA (reference sequence). The CDR3 is made up of 11 amino acids. Trimming pared 1 base from V and 15 bases from J, leaving 13 bases between.

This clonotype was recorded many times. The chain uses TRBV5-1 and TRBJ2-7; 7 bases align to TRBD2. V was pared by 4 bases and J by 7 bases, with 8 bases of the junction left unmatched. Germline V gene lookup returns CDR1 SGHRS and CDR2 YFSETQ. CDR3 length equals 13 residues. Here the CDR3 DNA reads TGCGCCAGCAGCCGGGAGGTCGTCCGTGAGCAGTACTTC. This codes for CASSREVVREQYF.

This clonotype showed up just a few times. The CDR3 sequence: CASSYLSGRSYEQYF. In nucleotides, the CDR3 is TGTGCCAGCAGTTACCTTAGCGGGCGCTCCTACGAGCAGTACTTC. This rearrangement joins TRBV6-2 or TRBV6-3 to TRBJ2-7; 7 nucleotides line up with TRBD2. The CDR3 is 15 amino acids. Germline-derived CDR1 and CDR2 are MNHEY and SVGEGT. With V trimmed by 2 bases and J by 0 bases, 4 bases remained unmatched.

This chain's CDR3 is CASSLTGRGLTDTQYF. The DNA of the CDR3 is TGTGCCAGCAGCTTAACGGGGCGGGGTCTCACAGATACGCAGTATTTT. The chain carries TRBV7-2 and TRBJ2-3; possible D gene TRBD2, 6 bases. V shed 2 bases and J shed 2 bases, with 14 bases lying between them. From germline, CDR1 is SGHTA and CDR2 FQGNSA. The CDR3 is 16 residues long. The full variable domain, with the rest looked up from reference TRBV7-2 and TRBJ2-3, is GAGVSQSPSNKVTEKGKDVELRCDPISGHTALYWYRQSLGQGLEFLIYFQGNSAPDKSGLPSDRFSAERTGGSVSTLTIQRTQQEDSAVYLCASSLTGRGLTDTQYFGPGTRLTVL.

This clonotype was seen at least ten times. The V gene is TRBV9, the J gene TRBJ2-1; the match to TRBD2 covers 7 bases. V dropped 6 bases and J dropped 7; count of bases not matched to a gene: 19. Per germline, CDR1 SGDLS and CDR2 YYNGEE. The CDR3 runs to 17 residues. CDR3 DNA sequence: TGTGCCAGCACCCTAGGGGAGGGACTAATTGGTTCTAATGAGCAGTTCTTC. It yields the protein CASTLGEGLIGSNEQFF.

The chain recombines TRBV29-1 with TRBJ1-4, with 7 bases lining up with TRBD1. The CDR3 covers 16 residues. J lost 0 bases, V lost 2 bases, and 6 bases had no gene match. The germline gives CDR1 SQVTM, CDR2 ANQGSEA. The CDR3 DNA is TGCAGCGTTGAAACCCGACAGGGTGCAACTAATGAAAAACTGTTTTTT. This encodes CSVETRQGATNEKLFF.

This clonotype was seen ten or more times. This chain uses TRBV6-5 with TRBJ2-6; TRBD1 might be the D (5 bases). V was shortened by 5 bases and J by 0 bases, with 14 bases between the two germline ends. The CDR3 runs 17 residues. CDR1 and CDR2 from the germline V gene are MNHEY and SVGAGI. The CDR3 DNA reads TGTGCCAGCAGTCAAGTTGGGGCCAGCTCTGGGGCCAACGTCCTGACTTTC. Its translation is CASSQVGASSGANVLTF.

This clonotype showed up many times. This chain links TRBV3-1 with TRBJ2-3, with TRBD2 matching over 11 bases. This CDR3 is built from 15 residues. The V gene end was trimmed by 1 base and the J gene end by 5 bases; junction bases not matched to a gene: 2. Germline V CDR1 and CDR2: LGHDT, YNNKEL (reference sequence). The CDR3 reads CASSQGLAGGDTQYF. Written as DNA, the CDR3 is TGTGCCAGCAGCCAAGGGCTAGCGGGAGGAGATACGCAGTATTTT.

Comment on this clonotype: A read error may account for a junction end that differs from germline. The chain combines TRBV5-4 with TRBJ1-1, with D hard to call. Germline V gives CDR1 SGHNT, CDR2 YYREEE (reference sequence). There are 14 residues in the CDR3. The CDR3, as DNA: TGTACCAGCAGCTTGGAGAGGACGAACACTGAAGCTTTCTTT. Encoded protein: CTSSLERTNTEAFF.

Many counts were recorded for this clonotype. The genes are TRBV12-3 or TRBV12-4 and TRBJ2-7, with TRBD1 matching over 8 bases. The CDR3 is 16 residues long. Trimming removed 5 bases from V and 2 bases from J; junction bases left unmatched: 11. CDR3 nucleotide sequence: TGTGCCAGCAGTGCCCGTCGACAGGGGTCAGCCTACGAGCAGTACTTC. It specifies CASSARRQGSAYEQYF.

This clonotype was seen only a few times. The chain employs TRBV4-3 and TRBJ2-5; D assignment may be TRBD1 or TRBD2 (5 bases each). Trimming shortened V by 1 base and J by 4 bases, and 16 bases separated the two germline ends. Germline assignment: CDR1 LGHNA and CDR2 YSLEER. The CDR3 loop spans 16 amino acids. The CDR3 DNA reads TGCGCCAGCAGCCAAGCACAGGCGGGTCGGGGAGAGACCCAGTACTTC. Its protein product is CASSQAQAGRGETQYF.

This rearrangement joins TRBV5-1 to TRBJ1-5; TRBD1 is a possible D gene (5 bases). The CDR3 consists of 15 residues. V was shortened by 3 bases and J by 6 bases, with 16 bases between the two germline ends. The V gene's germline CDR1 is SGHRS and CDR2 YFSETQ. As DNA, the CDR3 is TGCGCCAGCAGCTCTGGGGGAGGGGAAGGTCAGCCCCAGCATTTT. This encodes CASSSGGGEGQPQHF. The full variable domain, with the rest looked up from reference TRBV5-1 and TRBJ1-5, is KAGVTQTPRYLIKTRGQQVTLSCSPISGHRSVSWYQQTPGQGLQFLFEYFSETQRNKGNFPGRFSGRQFSNSRSEMNVSTLELGDSALYLCASSSGGGEGQPQHFGDGTRLSIL.

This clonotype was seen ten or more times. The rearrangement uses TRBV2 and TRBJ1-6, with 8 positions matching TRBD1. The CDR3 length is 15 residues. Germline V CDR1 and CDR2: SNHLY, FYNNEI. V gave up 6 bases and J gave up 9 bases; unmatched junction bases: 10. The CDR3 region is CASSARQGLSSPLHF. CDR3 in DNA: TGTGCCAGCAGCGCTCGACAGGGGTTGAGTTCACCCCTCCACTTT.

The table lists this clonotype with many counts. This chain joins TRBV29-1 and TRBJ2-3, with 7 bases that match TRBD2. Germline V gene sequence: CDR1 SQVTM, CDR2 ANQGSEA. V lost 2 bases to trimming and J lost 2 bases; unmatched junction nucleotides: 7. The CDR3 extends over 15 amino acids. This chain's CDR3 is CSVEPPSGPTDTQYF. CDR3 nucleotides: TGCAGCGTTGAACCCCCTAGCGGACCCACAGATACGCAGTATTTT.

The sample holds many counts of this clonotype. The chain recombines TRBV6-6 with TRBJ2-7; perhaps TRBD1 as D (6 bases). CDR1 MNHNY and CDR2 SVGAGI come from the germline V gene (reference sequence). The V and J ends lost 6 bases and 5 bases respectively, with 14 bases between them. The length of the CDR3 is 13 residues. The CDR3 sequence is CASSKQGPHEQYF. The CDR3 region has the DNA TGTGCCAGCAGCAAGCAGGGGCCCCACGAGCAGTACTTC.

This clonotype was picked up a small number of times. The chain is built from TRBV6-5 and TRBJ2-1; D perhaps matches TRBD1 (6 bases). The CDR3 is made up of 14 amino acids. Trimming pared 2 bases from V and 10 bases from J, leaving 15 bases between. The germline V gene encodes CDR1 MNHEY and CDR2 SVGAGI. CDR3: CASSYGTRPQEQFF. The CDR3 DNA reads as TGTGCCAGCAGTTACGGGACACGGCCCCAGGAGCAGTTCTTC.

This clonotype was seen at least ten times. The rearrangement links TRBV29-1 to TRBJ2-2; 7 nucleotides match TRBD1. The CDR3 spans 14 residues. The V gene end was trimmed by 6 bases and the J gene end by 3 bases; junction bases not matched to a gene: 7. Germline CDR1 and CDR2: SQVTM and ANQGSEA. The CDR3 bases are TGCAGCGTCCGTCGACAGGGATACACCGGGGAGCTGTTTTTT. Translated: CSVRRQGYTGELFF.

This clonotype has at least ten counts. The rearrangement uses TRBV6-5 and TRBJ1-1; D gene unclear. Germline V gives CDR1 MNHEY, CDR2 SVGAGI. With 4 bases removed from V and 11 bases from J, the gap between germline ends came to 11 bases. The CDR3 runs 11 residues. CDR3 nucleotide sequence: TGTGCCAGCAGTTTTGGCTACTGGGCTTTCTTT. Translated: CASSFGYWAFF.

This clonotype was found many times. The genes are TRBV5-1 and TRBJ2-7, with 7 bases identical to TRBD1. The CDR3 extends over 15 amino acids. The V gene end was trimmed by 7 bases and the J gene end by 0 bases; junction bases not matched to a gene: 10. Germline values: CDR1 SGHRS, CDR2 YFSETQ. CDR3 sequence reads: CASFVRGTVSYEQYF. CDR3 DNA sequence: TGCGCCAGCTTTGTTCGTGGGACAGTCTCCTACGAGCAGTACTTC.

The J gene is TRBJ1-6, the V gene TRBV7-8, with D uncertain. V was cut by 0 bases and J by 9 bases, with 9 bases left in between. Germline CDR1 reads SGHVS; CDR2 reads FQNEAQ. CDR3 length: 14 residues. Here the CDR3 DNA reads TGTGCCAGCAGCTTAGCACGTGGAGGTTCACCCCTCCACTTT. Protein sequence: CASSLARGGSPLHF.